Presented here are 17 T cell receptor beta chains from one specimen sequenced in a study of blood T cells in healthy people across ages. Combining a sample-barcoded 5' primer with a J-beta primer mix, a second PCR ran for about 6 to 11 cycles. One entry per CDR3 protein results from TCRdb running MiXCR on the 5' RACE reads. The sample includes more than 650,000 distinct CDR3 sequences, about a quarter of them seen just once. In addition, the sample was reused for a study of T cells of mothers and their children.

The material sequenced was blood. The receptors stem from a boy aged 5-17 years in good health.

The chain uses TRBV24-1 and TRBJ2-1; the D gene is possibly TRBD1 (6 bases). With 5 bases removed from V and 10 bases from J, the gap between germline ends came to 14 bases. Germline V gene lookup returns CDR1 KGHDR and CDR2 SFDVKD. The CDR3 length is 13 residues. CDR3 residues: CATSGVQGGEQFF. CDR3 bases: TGTGCCACCAGTGGTGTACAGGGCGGCGAGCAGTTCTTC.

This clonotype was detected a few times. The rearrangement links TRBV20-1 to TRBJ2-3; 11 positions match TRBD1. The J segment lost 4 bases and the V segment lost 2 bases, leaving 2 bases of the junction unmatched. This CDR3 has 14 residues. The germline V gene encodes CDR1 DFQATT and CDR2 SNEGSKA (reference sequence). CDR3 nucleotide sequence: TGCAGTGCTAGAAGGACAGGGGGCTCAGATACGCAGTATTTT. This sequence encodes CSARRTGGSDTQYF.

V and J are TRBV20-1 and TRBJ2-2; D may be TRBD2 (6 bases). Deletions cut 3 bases from V and 9 bases from J, with 20 bases between. The CDR3 sequence is 15 residues long. The germline V gene has CDR1 DFQATT and CDR2 SNEGSKA (reference sequence). The CDR3 spells CSASRGRLRGRELFF. DNA for the CDR3: TGCAGTGCTAGTAGGGGACGCCTGCGGGGCCGGGAGCTGTTTTTT.

This clonotype appeared a few times. This chain joins TRBV12-3 or TRBV12-4 and TRBJ1-3; D remains unclear. The CDR3 runs to 12 residues. The V and J ends lost 7 bases and 4 bases respectively, with 8 bases between them. The CDR3 here is CASKLPGNTIYF. In nucleotides, the CDR3 is TGTGCCAGCAAGCTGCCAGGAAACACCATATATTTT.

V and J are TRBV5-1 and TRBJ1-3; 7 bases map to TRBD1. The CDR3 sequence is 16 residues long. The V gene's germline CDR1 is SGHRS and CDR2 YFSETQ. V lost 3 bases, J lost 0 bases, and 6 bases stayed unmatched. This CDR3 reads CASSWEGQSSGNTIYF. In DNA, the CDR3 is TGCGCCAGCAGCTGGGAGGGACAGAGCTCTGGAAACACCATATATTTT.

This clonotype has just a few counts. The chain has TRBV9 and TRBJ1-2, with D possibly matching TRBD1 (5 bases). The germline V gene has CDR1 SGDLS and CDR2 YYNGEE. This CDR3 region has 13 residues. V lost 4 bases, J lost 8 bases, and 15 bases lay in between. The CDR3 DNA reads as TGTGCCAGCAGCCCCGGGGAGGGGACCGGCTACACCTTC. Its translation is CASSPGEGTGYTF. The full variable domain, rest sourced from reference TRBV9 and TRBJ1-2, is DSGVTQTPKHLITATGQRVTLRCSPRSGDLSVYWYQQSLDQGLQFLIQYYNGEERAKGNILERFSAQQFPDLHSELNLSSLELGDSALYFCASSPGEGTGYTFGSGTRLTVV.

This clonotype came up a few times. The chain couples TRBV5-1 to TRBJ2-7, with D possibly being TRBD2 (5 bases). The CDR3 contains 15 residues. CDR1 is SGHRS, CDR2 YFSETQ, per germline. With 5 bases removed from V and 2 bases from J, the gap between germline ends came to 17 bases. DNA for the CDR3: TGCGCCAGCAGTCCCACTAGAGAGGTAACCTACGAGCAGTACTTC. It specifies CASSPTREVTYEQYF.

This clonotype has a handful of counts. The V call is TRBV7-9, the J call TRBJ2-5; D is unclear. With 7 bases removed from V and 4 bases from J, the gap between germline ends came to 7 bases. Germline V gene lookup returns CDR1 SEHNR and CDR2 FQNEAQ (reference sequence). The CDR3 contains 11 residues. Written as DNA, the CDR3 is TGTGCCAGCACCCCAGGAGAGACCCAGTACTTC. Protein sequence: CASTPGETQYF. The whole variable domain, filled in from reference TRBV7-9 and TRBJ2-5, reads DTGVSQNPRHKITKRGQNVTFRCDPISEHNRLYWYRQTLGQGPEFLTYFQNEAQLEKSRLLSDRFSAERPKGSFSTLEIQRTEQGDSAMYLCASTPGETQYFGPGTRLLVL.

This clonotype has a handful of counts. The chain combines TRBV15 with TRBJ1-5; 7 nucleotides line up with TRBD1. This CDR3 spans 16 amino acids. Trimming at V came to 5 bases and at J to 6 bases, leaving 13 bases not matched to a gene. The V gene's germline CDR1 is LNHNV and CDR2 YYDKDF (reference sequence). The CDR3 region has the DNA TGTGCCACCAGCCCGAAGTGGGACAGAATAAGTCAGCCCCAGCATTTT. It yields the protein CATSPKWDRISQPQHF.

Only a few counts were recorded for this clonotype. V and J are TRBV6-1 and TRBJ2-5; 7 bases map to TRBD2. The V and J ends lost 6 bases and 0 bases, in that order; junction bases with no gene match: 4. Germline V gives CDR1 MNHNS, CDR2 SASEGT. This CDR3 contains 14 residues. DNA for the CDR3: TGTGCCAGCAGATTCGGGACTAACCAAGAGACCCAGTACTTC. Amino acid sequence: CASRFGTNQETQYF.

This chain links TRBV18 with TRBJ1-6; a weak D match, TRBD1 (5 bases). CDR3 length: 14 amino acids. Per the germline V gene, CDR1 is KGHSH and CDR2 is LQKENI. The V and J ends lost 3 bases and 11 bases respectively, with 14 bases between them. CDR3 bases: TGTGCCAGCTCACCGGACGGGGGTTGGACACCCCTCCACTTT. Encoded protein: CASSPDGGWTPLHF.

This rearrangement joins TRBV7-9 to TRBJ1-1; TRBD1 aligns across 7 bases. The trim removed 4 bases at V and 3 bases at J, leaving 8 bases unmatched. The CDR3 spans 15 residues. The germline V gene encodes CDR1 SEHNR and CDR2 FQNEAQ (reference sequence). Here the CDR3 DNA reads TGTGCCAGCAGCTACCGACAGGGAATGGACACTGAAGCTTTCTTT. Its translation: CASSYRQGMDTEAFF.

The chain combines TRBV4-1 with TRBJ2-1; the D gene is possibly TRBD1 (5 bases). The J call may not be correct, given that the DNA end is closer to TRBJ2-5. Germline V gene data show CDR1 as MGHRA and CDR2 as YSYEKL. The CDR3 loop spans 16 amino acids. The CDR3 sequence is CASSRQGKSNGETQYF. The CDR3 DNA follows: TGCGCCAGCAGCCGGCAGGGTAAATCCAATGGAGAGACCCAGTACTTC.

This clonotype has only a few counts. V is TRBV4-1 and J is TRBJ2-7, with a weak D call TRBD2 (7 bases). The CDR3 is 15 residues long. Trimming took 5 bases from V and 5 from J, leaving 19 bases between them. Looked up from germline, CDR1 is MGHRA and CDR2 is YSYEKL. Here the CDR3 DNA reads TGCGCCAGCAGCACCCTAAGGGGGGGCTACGACGAGCAGTACTTC. This encodes CASSTLRGGYDEQYF.

V is TRBV12-3 or TRBV12-4 and J is TRBJ1-2; the D gene is possibly TRBD1 (6 bases). The CDR3 extends over 11 amino acids. V lost 5 bases and J 12 bases, leaving 13 bases between the germline ends. CDR3 nucleotides: TGTGCCAGCAGTCCAAAACAGGGCCACACCTTC. Translated: CASSPKQGHTF.

This chain links TRBV20-1 with TRBJ2-1, with D perhaps TRBD2 (5 bases). The CDR3 spans 17 residues. Trimming removed 1 base at V and 2 bases at J, with 18 bases between. Germline V gene data show CDR1 as DFQATT and CDR2 as SNEGSKA (reference sequence). In nucleotides, the CDR3 is TGCAGTGCTAGAGCATTGTTTTCCGGGGAGACCTACAATGAGCAGTTCTTC. Translation: CSARALFSGETYNEQFF.

The sample holds a few counts of this clonotype. The chain joins TRBV15 to TRBJ1-1; 7 nucleotides align to TRBD1. The CDR3 is 15 amino acids. The germline gives CDR1 LNHNV, CDR2 YYDKDF (reference sequence). With V trimmed by 0 bases and J by 5 bases, 6 bases remained unmatched. Written as DNA, the CDR3 is TGTGCCACCAGCAGAGATACAGGGGCGGAAACTGAAGCTTTCTTT. It yields the protein CATSRDTGAETEAFF.